This TCR beta chain was retrieved from a study of cytomegalovirus exposure and HLA in healthy donors. Only in-frame clones appear in the TCRdb table, and some are missing; sequencing was by immunoSEQ multiplex PCR. The table records about 360,000 clones, roughly 90% of them present only once. Separate from the approximately 670-subject first cohort, the 120-subject validation cohort was the one that the donors belonged to. Germline CDR1 reads MDHEN; CDR2 reads SYDVKM. The V gene lost 8 bases and the J gene lost 3 bases, with 17 bases spanning the gap. The CDR3 length is 15 residues. Sequenced input: PBMCs. The sequence derives from a woman younger than 35 in good health and CMV-seronegative. This sequence joins TRBV28 and TRBJ1-3; D gene unclear. The CDR3, as DNA: TGTGCCAGCCGCCCAAGCGGAGGGATTGGAAACACCATATATTTT. It encodes CASRPSGGIGNTIYF.